The rows below give T cell receptor beta chains drawn from one sample of a study of regulatory T cells in long-lasting Graves disease. Each CDR3 protein is one row after TCRdb ran MiXCR on the multiplex PCR reads. The sample holds hundreds of thousands of distinct CDR3 sequences, roughly 21% seen once. The sample in question was peripheral blood mononuclear cells (PBMCs), obtained when the disease was refractory, from a patient treated with antithyroid drugs. These receptors all stem from a female donor with Graves disease. Both conserved end residues are part of each CDR3. D genes are given only for firm matches. The size of a clone is reported for some rows only, either as once, few or many, or as a class for expanded clones.

j_call: TRBJ1-5; v_call: TRBV5-1; clone_size: few; d_call: TRBD1; cdr3_nt: TGCGCCAGCATTCCTTTTGACACCCCCCCGGGACAGGGAAATCAGCCCCAGCATTTT; cdr3_aa: CASIPFDTPPGQGNQPQHF
j_call: TRBJ1-6; v_call: TRBV15; clone_size: once; d_call: TRBD1; cdr3_nt: TGTGTCACCAGCAGGGAACACAGGGGTAATTCACCCCTCCACTTT; cdr3_aa: CVTSREHRGNSPLHF
j_call: TRBJ2-7; v_call: TRBV10-3; clone_size: -; d_call: TRBD1; cdr3_nt: TGTGCCACCCAAGGACAGGGGATCTACGAGCAGTACTTC; cdr3_aa: CATQGQGIYEQYF
j_call: TRBJ1-1; v_call: TRBV19; clone_size: few; d_call: -; cdr3_nt: TGTGCCAGTAACCAAGTGGCCGAGAACACTGAAGCTTTCTTT; cdr3_aa: CASNQVAENTEAFF
j_call: TRBJ2-4; v_call: TRBV7-8; clone_size: many; d_call: -; cdr3_nt: TGTGCCAGCAGCTTAGAGAGGGGTCAGGCCAAAAACATTCAGTACTTC; cdr3_aa: CASSLERGQAKNIQYF
j_call: TRBJ1-5; v_call: TRBV15; clone_size: many; d_call: -; cdr3_nt: TGTGCCACCAGCAGAGATCGGTCAGGGTCCACAGCCCAGCATTTT; cdr3_aa: CATSRDRSGSTAQHF
j_call: TRBJ2-2; v_call: TRBV7-8; clone_size: few; d_call: -; cdr3_nt: TGTGCCAGCAGCGCCCGGGTTGGCGGGGAGCTGTTTTTT; cdr3_aa: CASSARVGGELFF
j_call: TRBJ2-1; v_call: TRBV7-2; clone_size: once; d_call: TRBD2; cdr3_nt: TGTGCCAGCAGCTTAAAGGGACTAGCGGGAGGGGCCTTTGAGCAGTTCTTC; cdr3_aa: CASSLKGLAGGAFEQFF
j_call: TRBJ1-5; v_call: TRBV6-5; clone_size: many; d_call: -; cdr3_nt: TGTGCCAGCAGTTACTCCGGGGGAGGACAGCCCCAGCATTTT; cdr3_aa: CASSYSGGGQPQHF
j_call: TRBJ2-7; v_call: TRBV7-2; clone_size: -; d_call: -; cdr3_nt: TGTGCCAGCAGCCCCGGGAGAGCGAGCTACGAGCAGTACTTC; cdr3_aa: CASSPGRASYEQYF
j_call: TRBJ2-7; v_call: TRBV2; clone_size: few; d_call: TRBD1; cdr3_nt: TGTGCCAGCAGTCTAGCTTACGGGACAGGGGGCTACGAGCAGTACTTC; cdr3_aa: CASSLAYGTGGYEQYF
j_call: TRBJ2-5; v_call: TRBV25-1; clone_size: -; d_call: TRBD2; cdr3_nt: TGTGCCAGCAGTCCTCGCCCGGGACTAGCGGGAGATCCCCAAGAGACCCAGTACTTC; cdr3_aa: CASSPRPGLAGDPQETQYF
j_call: TRBJ2-7; v_call: TRBV15; clone_size: many; d_call: TRBD1; cdr3_nt: TGTGCCACCAGCAGAGAACAGGGGTCCTACGAGCAGTACTTC; cdr3_aa: CATSREQGSYEQYF
j_call: TRBJ2-7; v_call: TRBV6-1; clone_size: -; d_call: TRBD2; cdr3_nt: TGTGCCACGAAGGTCCTGGCTAGCGGGATCTACGAGCAGTACTTC; cdr3_aa: CATKVLASGIYEQYF
j_call: TRBJ2-7; v_call: TRBV2; clone_size: many; d_call: -; cdr3_nt: TGTGCCAGCAGGGACAGCTCCTACGAGCAGTACTTC; cdr3_aa: CASRDSSYEQYF
j_call: TRBJ2-5; v_call: TRBV11-1; clone_size: many; d_call: -; cdr3_nt: TGTGCCAGCACCGGGGCTGAAGAGACCCAGTACTTC; cdr3_aa: CASTGAEETQYF
j_call: TRBJ2-7; v_call: TRBV18; clone_size: few; d_call: -; cdr3_nt: TGTGCCAGCCACGCCTCGGGGGACGAGCAGTACTTC; cdr3_aa: CASHASGDEQYF
j_call: TRBJ1-4; v_call: TRBV28; clone_size: many; d_call: -; cdr3_nt: TGTGCCAGCAACCTTGCGTCAACTAATGAAAAACTGTTTTTT; cdr3_aa: CASNLASTNEKLFF
j_call: TRBJ2-1; v_call: TRBV4-1; clone_size: -; d_call: -; cdr3_nt: TGCGCCAGCAGCCACCTAGGAAATGAGCAGTTCTTC; cdr3_aa: CASSHLGNEQFF
j_call: TRBJ2-3; v_call: TRBV28; clone_size: few; d_call: -; cdr3_nt: TGTGCCAGCTCTCGAGGCCCCCCGAATACGCAGTATTTT; cdr3_aa: CASSRGPPNTQYF
j_call: TRBJ2-7; v_call: TRBV6-1; clone_size: -; d_call: -; cdr3_nt: TGTGCCAGCAGTACTTTCCCTGGGGGCGAGCAGTACTTC; cdr3_aa: CASSTFPGGEQYF
j_call: TRBJ2-7; v_call: TRBV28; clone_size: many; d_call: -; cdr3_nt: TGTGCCAGCAGCCTAGGGTCATGGGCGTTGAGTAGTTCCTACGAGCAGTACTTC; cdr3_aa: CASSLGSWALSSSYEQYF
j_call: TRBJ2-7; v_call: TRBV11-2; clone_size: many; d_call: -; cdr3_nt: TGTGCCAGCAGCTCCACCGCGGGAATGGGCGAGGAGCAGTACTTC; cdr3_aa: CASSSTAGMGEEQYF
j_call: TRBJ2-2; v_call: TRBV7-8; clone_size: many; d_call: TRBD2; cdr3_nt: TGTGCCAGCAGCTTAGGGCTAGCGGGAAAGATGAACACCGGGGAGCTGTTTTTT; cdr3_aa: CASSLGLAGKMNTGELFF
j_call: TRBJ1-1; v_call: TRBV27; clone_size: many; d_call: -; cdr3_nt: TGTGCCAGCAGTCCCCGGGGGAGAGTTCGAAACACTGAAGCTTTCTTT; cdr3_aa: CASSPRGRVRNTEAFF
j_call: TRBJ2-7; v_call: TRBV6-8; clone_size: many; d_call: -; cdr3_nt: TGTGCCAGCACCCCCTACGAGCAGTACTTC; cdr3_aa: CASTPYEQYF
j_call: TRBJ2-5; v_call: TRBV5-4; clone_size: -; d_call: -; cdr3_nt: TGTGCCAGCAGCTTGCCGGAACAAGAGACCCAGTACTTC; cdr3_aa: CASSLPEQETQYF
j_call: TRBJ1-3; v_call: TRBV10-2; clone_size: -; d_call: -; cdr3_nt: TGCGCCAGCAGTGAGTCGGGGTTAAACACCATATATTTT; cdr3_aa: CASSESGLNTIYF
j_call: TRBJ1-2; v_call: TRBV7-9; clone_size: many; d_call: TRBD1; cdr3_nt: TGTGCCAGCAGCTCCGATGGGACAGCATCAGGCGGCTACACCTTC; cdr3_aa: CASSSDGTASGGYTF
j_call: TRBJ2-7; v_call: TRBV24-1; clone_size: few; d_call: -; cdr3_nt: TGTGCCACCAGTGATTTGCAAGGGTACGAGCAGTACTTC; cdr3_aa: CATSDLQGYEQYF
j_call: TRBJ1-5; v_call: TRBV30; clone_size: many; d_call: -; cdr3_nt: TGTGCCTGGAGTGTTTCGTGGGGTAGCAATCAGCCCCAGCATTTT; cdr3_aa: CAWSVSWGSNQPQHF
j_call: TRBJ2-3; v_call: TRBV5-4; clone_size: -; d_call: -; cdr3_nt: TGTGCCAGCAGCCCGTCGTCTGGAGTAGATACGCAGTATTTT; cdr3_aa: CASSPSSGVDTQYF
j_call: TRBJ2-7; v_call: TRBV5-4; clone_size: -; d_call: -; cdr3_nt: TGTGCCACCAGCTTTTCCCACGGACACTACGAGCAGTACTTC; cdr3_aa: CATSFSHGHYEQYF
j_call: TRBJ2-7; v_call: TRBV6-1; clone_size: -; d_call: TRBD2; cdr3_nt: TGTGCCGGCAGTCTAGCGGGAGGCTTCTCCTACGAGCAGTACTTC; cdr3_aa: CAGSLAGGFSYEQYF
j_call: TRBJ2-5; v_call: TRBV5-1; clone_size: few; d_call: TRBD2; cdr3_nt: TGCGCCAGCAGCTTTGGCGGGAGCGGGAGTCAAGAGACCCAGTACTTC; cdr3_aa: CASSFGGSGSQETQYF
j_call: TRBJ2-2; v_call: TRBV20-1; clone_size: -; d_call: -; cdr3_nt: TGCAGTGCAGCTTGGACGACCGGGGAGCTGTTTTTT; cdr3_aa: CSAAWTTGELFF
j_call: TRBJ1-2; v_call: TRBV27; clone_size: many; d_call: -; cdr3_nt: TGTGCCAGCAGTAGGGTTAACGGTGGCTACACCTTC; cdr3_aa: CASSRVNGGYTF
j_call: TRBJ2-5; v_call: TRBV4-1; clone_size: many; d_call: -; cdr3_nt: TGCGCCAGCAGCCTCTTATCAGGGGTTGTGGTGGAGACCCAGTACTTC; cdr3_aa: CASSLLSGVVVETQYF
j_call: TRBJ2-5; v_call: TRBV2; clone_size: few; d_call: TRBD2; cdr3_nt: TGTGCCAGCAGTGATCGGGAGGCGGGTTGGGAGACCCAGTACTTC; cdr3_aa: CASSDREAGWETQYF
j_call: TRBJ2-5; v_call: TRBV4-2; clone_size: -; d_call: TRBD2; cdr3_nt: TGTGCCAGCAGCCAAGTGCCGGCTAGCGGAGACGGGGAGACCCAGTACTTC; cdr3_aa: CASSQVPASGDGETQYF
j_call: TRBJ2-2; v_call: TRBV7-9; clone_size: -; d_call: -; cdr3_nt: TGTGCCAGCAGCTTATACCCGGGTCCTGTCACCGGGGAGCTGTTTTTT; cdr3_aa: CASSLYPGPVTGELFF
j_call: TRBJ1-2; v_call: TRBV20-1; clone_size: few; d_call: TRBD1; cdr3_nt: TGCAGTGTTAGCAGGGGGTCTCCCGGAAAAGATGGCTACACCTTC; cdr3_aa: CSVSRGSPGKDGYTF
j_call: TRBJ1-3; v_call: TRBV7-2; clone_size: -; d_call: -; cdr3_nt: TGTGCCAGCAGGTCCAGGCACTCTGGAAACACCATATATTTT; cdr3_aa: CASRSRHSGNTIYF
j_call: TRBJ1-4; v_call: TRBV24-1; clone_size: -; d_call: -; cdr3_nt: TGTGCCACCAGTGAAAGGACACCGACAACTAATGAAAAACTGTTTTTT; cdr3_aa: CATSERTPTTNEKLFF
j_call: TRBJ1-1; v_call: TRBV7-2; clone_size: -; d_call: -; cdr3_nt: TGTGCCAGCAGCCCCAGAGGAGCACCAGACGAAGCTTTCTTT; cdr3_aa: CASSPRGAPDEAFF
j_call: TRBJ2-1; v_call: TRBV20-1; clone_size: many; d_call: TRBD2; cdr3_nt: TGCAGTGCTAGAGATGCGGGAGGTTACAATGAGCAGTTCTTC; cdr3_aa: CSARDAGGYNEQFF